Shown below are 16 T cell receptor beta chains from a single sample sequenced in a study of blood T cell repertoires in COVID-19. Repertoires were generated with immunoSEQ multiplex PCR, while TCRdb's copy carries only in-frame clones and drops some. The sample records about 300,000 clones, roughly 83% being singletons. Sequenced material: peripheral blood. The source of these receptors is a woman between 45 and 65 years old with acute or convalescent COVID-19.

On this clone itself: At one end, the junction sequence differs from germline, possibly due to a read error. CDR3 sequence: CASSSPLANTGELFF. The CDR3 bases are TGTGCTAGCAGCTCACCCCTAGCGAACACCGGGGAGCTGTTTTTT. J is TRBJ2-2 and V is TRBV7-7; D unresolved. The CDR3 sequence is 15 residues long. From germline, CDR1 is SSHAT and CDR2 FNYEAQ (reference sequence).

The chain links TRBV6-6 to TRBJ1-5; possible D gene TRBD1, 6 bases. Germline V gives CDR1 MNHNY, CDR2 SVGAGI (reference sequence). This CDR3 contains 13 residues. Trimming stripped 7 bases from V and 2 bases from J, with 9 bases between. The CDR3 DNA is TGTGCCAGCAAACAGGGAGGCAATCAGCCCCAGCATTTT. It translates to CASKQGGNQPQHF.

This rearrangement joins TRBV6-2 or TRBV6-3 to TRBJ1-1; D possibly corresponds to TRBD1 (5 bases). CDR1 is MNHEY and CDR2 is SVGEGT in the germline V gene. CDR3 size: 14 residues. The V end was cut by 2 bases, the J end by 4 bases, with 11 bases between. The CDR3 here is CASSYQARGTEAFF. The CDR3 bases are TGTGCCAGCAGTTACCAAGCTAGGGGCACTGAAGCTTTCTTT.

The gene calls are TRBV7-9 and TRBJ2-7, with D perhaps matching TRBD1 (6 bases). V gave up 5 bases and J gave up 5 bases, with 19 bases separating them. The CDR3 consists of 15 residues. Germline CDR1 is SEHNR and CDR2 is FQNEAQ (reference sequence). The DNA of the CDR3 is TGTGCCAGCAGCCGTTCGGCAGGGGCAAAAAACGAGCAGTACTTC. Its translation is CASSRSAGAKNEQYF.

The rearrangement links TRBV7-2 to TRBJ2-7, with TRBD1 matching over 9 bases. Germline trimming cut 4 bases from V and 4 bases from J; bases unmatched to any gene: 8. The CDR3 is made up of 15 amino acids. The germline gives CDR1 SGHTA, CDR2 FQGNSA. The CDR3 DNA sequence: TGTGCCAGCAGCTCCAAACCGGGACAGGGTTACGAGCAGTACTTC. It encodes CASSSKPGQGYEQYF.

This clone has a single count. The V and J genes are TRBV6-5 and TRBJ2-3, with TRBD2 matching 8 bases. CDR3 length equals 14 residues. J gave up 6 bases and V 4 bases, and 6 bases lay outside the gene matches. CDR1 is MNHEY, CDR2 SVGAGI, per germline. The CDR3 protein is CASSSPGGPDTQYF. The CDR3 DNA reads TGTGCCAGCAGTTCTCCGGGAGGGCCCGATACGCAGTATTTT.

The rearrangement uses TRBV28 and TRBJ1-5; no firm D call. This CDR3 has 17 residues. Germline V CDR1 and CDR2: MDHEN, SYDVKM. V shed 7 bases and J shed 0 bases, with 19 bases lying between them. CDR3 in amino acids: CASKSKLPRDSNQPQHF. The DNA for the CDR3 is TGTGCCAGCAAGTCCAAACTTCCACGGGATAGCAATCAGCCCCAGCATTTT.

The chain combines TRBV28 with TRBJ1-3; D gene uncertain. The germline gives CDR1 MDHEN, CDR2 SYDVKM. The CDR3 has 16 amino acids. Trimming left V 2 bases short and J 0 bases short, with 11 bases between. The CDR3 sequence is CASSLLAYYSGNTIYF. The CDR3 coding sequence is TGTGCCAGCAGTTTACTGGCTTACTACTCTGGAAACACCATATATTTT.

V usage is TRBV5-4 and J usage is TRBJ2-5; 10 bases align to TRBD1. Trimming removed 4 bases from V and 2 bases from J; junction bases left unmatched: 5. The V gene's germline CDR1 is SGHNT and CDR2 YYREEE (reference sequence). The CDR3 totals 15 residues. In nucleotides, the CDR3 is TGTGCCAGCAGCAGCCGGGACAGGGGACAAGAGACCCAGTACTTC. Amino acid sequence: CASSSRDRGQETQYF.

This clone has just one count. The CDR3 DNA is TGTGCCAGCAGCGTGGAGGGACCCATCTCCTACAATGAGCAGTTCTTC. Amino acid sequence: CASSVEGPISYNEQFF. The chain couples TRBV9 to TRBJ2-1; a possible D gene is TRBD2 (6 bases). CDR1 and CDR2 from the germline V gene are SGDLS and YYNGEE. The CDR3 totals 16 residues. Trimming cost V 2 bases and J 0 bases, with 12 bases left between them.

The chain combines TRBV7-3 with TRBJ2-3; 10 nucleotides line up with TRBD1. The ends lost 5 bases at V and 1 base at J; junction bases unmatched: 6. The CDR3 contains 16 residues. CDR1 and CDR2 (germline): SGHTA, FQGTGA. Written as DNA, the CDR3 is TGTGCCAGCAGCACCTCCGGGACAGGGGGCACAGATACGCAGTATTTT. Its translation: CASSTSGTGGTDTQYF.

The chain uses TRBV5-6 and TRBJ2-5, with 10 bases matching TRBD1. V shed 3 bases and J 6 bases; nucleotides not matched to a gene: 11. This CDR3 has 16 residues. Germline CDR1 is SGHDT and CDR2 is YYEEEE. CDR3 sequence reads: CASSSKKTGGGKTQYF. The DNA for the CDR3 is TGTGCCAGCAGCTCGAAAAAGACAGGGGGCGGGAAGACCCAGTACTTC.

The V and J genes are TRBV11-2 and TRBJ1-1; D may be TRBD1 (6 bases). From germline, CDR1 is SGHAT and CDR2 FQNNGV. V lost 1 base and J lost 5, with 14 bases in between. The CDR3 consists of 15 residues. CDR3 sequence (DNA): TGTGCCAGCAGCTTAGTCGCCAGGGGAGGGACTGAAGCTTTCTTT. Protein sequence: CASSLVARGGTEAFF.

The rearrangement uses TRBV19 and TRBJ2-2; 7 bases fit TRBD2. This CDR3 spans 17 amino acids. Germline V gives CDR1 LNHDA, CDR2 SQIVND (reference sequence). V trimming: 3 bases; J trimming: 5 bases; junction bases outside the gene matches: 12. The CDR3 reads CASSIYPGGSRTGELFF. CDR3 coding DNA: TGTGCCAGTAGTATTTATCCTGGCGGGAGCCGGACCGGGGAGCTGTTTTTT.

The chain has TRBV9 and TRBJ2-3; 12 bases match TRBD2. Looked up from germline, CDR1 is SGDLS and CDR2 is YYNGEE. The CDR3 runs to 15 residues. V was pared by 0 bases and J by 4 bases, with 0 bases of the junction left unmatched. CDR3 sequence: CASSVGTSGADTQYF. In DNA, the CDR3 is TGTGCCAGCAGCGTAGGGACTAGCGGGGCAGATACGCAGTATTTT.

The chain carries TRBV18 and TRBJ1-4, with D possibly TRBD1 on 6 matching bases. The CDR3 consists of 15 residues. Trimming stripped 0 bases from V and 7 bases from J, with 12 bases between. Germline V lookup: CDR1 KGHSH, CDR2 LQKENI. Here the CDR3 DNA reads TGTGCCAGCTCACCACCGGGGGGGCGAGGTGAAAAACTGTTTTTT. Encoded protein: CASSPPGGRGEKLFF.